The 11 T cell receptor beta chains in this list originate from one sample, sequenced in a study. TCRdb re-analysed the RT-PCR reads in MiXCR, keeping a single row per CDR3 protein. The repertoire holds 650,000 to 800,000 distinct CDR3 sequences, with 12% to 15% as singletons. The sample comprised memory CD4+ T cells from blood. These receptor sequences come from a female donor in good health, serving as a healthy control.

Many counts were recorded for this clonotype. The rearrangement joins TRBV27 to TRBJ1-6; D unclear. The V end lost 0 bases, the J end lost 14 bases, and 11 bases lay between the germline ends. Germline V gene lookup returns CDR1 MNHEY and CDR2 SMNVEV (reference sequence). The CDR3 runs to 13 residues. The CDR3 DNA follows: TGTGCCAGCAGTTTATCTCAGGTGGCATCCCTCCACTTT. Residues: CASSLSQVASLHF.

There are many counts of this clonotype. This chain joins TRBV5-5 and TRBJ2-5, with 8 bases matching TRBD2. The CDR3 is 17 amino acids. Trimming cost V 0 bases and J 2 bases; bases outside gene matches: 9. The germline gives CDR1 SGHKS, CDR2 YYEKEE (reference sequence). The CDR3, as DNA: TGTGCCAGCAGCTTGGCCCGAGGGACTAGTCGGCAAGAGACCCAGTACTTC. It encodes CASSLARGTSRQETQYF.

This clonotype has more than one count but fewer than ten. V and J are TRBV5-6 and TRBJ2-1, with unresolved D. CDR1 and CDR2 from the germline V gene are SGHDT and YYEEEE. Between the trimmed V and J ends, which lost 2 bases and 7 bases, there was a span of 13 bases. The CDR3 contains 14 residues. The CDR3 nucleotides are TGTGCCAGCAGCTTACCGGTTAATAGGAATGAGCAGTTCTTC. This sequence encodes CASSLPVNRNEQFF.

The V and J genes are TRBV7-2 and TRBJ2-7; the D gene could be TRBD1 or TRBD2 (6 bases each). The CDR3 totals 15 residues. Trimming took 2 bases from V and 7 from J, leaving 18 bases between them. Germline loops: CDR1 SGHTA, CDR2 FQGNSA. The CDR3: CASSLTRGGGREQYF. For the CDR3, the DNA is TGTGCCAGCAGCTTAACTCGAGGGGGTGGGAGGGAGCAGTACTTC.

In this sample, this clonotype turned up a few times. The chain employs TRBV20-1 and TRBJ2-5; a possible D gene is TRBD1 (6 bases). Germline-derived CDR1 and CDR2 are DFQATT and SNEGSKA (reference sequence). Between the trimmed V and J ends, which lost 5 bases and 3 bases, there was a span of 13 bases. The CDR3 spans 13 residues. CDR3 amino acids: CSADRDIEETQYF. DNA for the CDR3: TGCAGTGCTGACCGGGACATAGAAGAGACCCAGTACTTC.

The chain combines TRBV7-2 with TRBJ1-2, with D possibly being TRBD1 (6 bases). CDR3 length equals 13 residues. The germline V gene has CDR1 SGHTA and CDR2 FQGNSA. With 0 bases removed from V and 7 bases from J, the gap between germline ends came to 9 bases. Here the CDR3 DNA reads TGTGCCAGCAGCTTAGCGGCAGGGGCTGGCTACACCTTC. Its protein is CASSLAAGAGYTF. The variable domain in full, with the rest retrieved from reference TRBV7-2 and TRBJ1-2, is GAGVSQSPSNKVTEKGKDVELRCDPISGHTALYWYRQSLGQGLEFLIYFQGNSAPDKSGLPSDRFSAERTGGSVSTLTIQRTQQEDSAVYLCASSLAAGAGYTFGSGTRLTVV.

This clonotype was picked up a small number of times. The rearrangement joins TRBV10-3 to TRBJ1-1; 7 bases are shared with TRBD1. There are 14 residues in the CDR3. Trimming took 6 bases from V and 2 from J; bases not matched to a gene: 6. In germline, CDR1 is ENHRY, CDR2 SYGVKD. Here the CDR3 reads CAISRQGPNTEAFF. Written as DNA, the CDR3 is TGTGCCATCAGCCGACAGGGCCCCAACACTGAAGCTTTCTTT.

A few counts support this clonotype. The chain is built from TRBV19 and TRBJ1-3; D unresolved. The CDR3 consists of 13 residues. Trimming removed 4 bases from V and 3 bases from J, with 7 bases in between. CDR1 is LNHDA and CDR2 is SQIVND in the germline V gene (reference sequence). In DNA form, the CDR3 reads TGTGCCAGTAGTAACCAACTTGGAAACACCATATATTTT. It yields the protein CASSNQLGNTIYF.

The chain joins TRBV7-2 to TRBJ2-1; 15 bases are shared with TRBD2. CDR3 length: 17 residues. V was pared by 8 bases and J by 4 bases, with 9 bases of the junction left unmatched. In germline, CDR1 is SGHTA, CDR2 FQGNSA. CDR3 DNA sequence: TGTGCCAGCTTCGGACTAGCGGGGGGGGGAGGTTACAATGAGCAGTTCTTC. Its protein product is CASFGLAGGGGYNEQFF.

This chain uses TRBV4-2 with TRBJ2-7; D remains unclear. Germline V lookup: CDR1 LGHNA, CDR2 YNFKEQ. This CDR3 has 15 amino acids. The germline V and J ends were trimmed by 0 bases and 4 bases, with 13 bases remaining between them. This chain's CDR3 is CASSQDSLATYEQYF. DNA for the CDR3: TGTGCCAGCAGCCAAGATAGCCTGGCTACGTACGAGCAGTACTTC.

This clonotype occurred many times. The chain links TRBV4-3 to TRBJ1-1; 8 bases are shared with TRBD1. CDR3 length equals 16 residues. Germline V lookup: CDR1 LGHNA, CDR2 YSLEER. Trimming cost V 0 bases and J 4 bases; bases outside gene matches: 7. The CDR3 reads CASSQEGTGWGTEAFF. The CDR3 bases are TGCGCCAGCAGCCAAGAGGGGACAGGCTGGGGCACTGAAGCTTTCTTT.